This TCR beta chain was identified in a study of T cell clonality in common variable immunodeficiency (dated by TCRdb to 2013 to 2016). Overall study outcomes, separate from this receptor: Patient heterogeneity within the CVID cohort put limits on correlating repertoire features with clinical complications. CVID TCRbeta sequences reportedly showed fewer deletions and N-nucleotide insertions and lacked highly modified clones with 13 or more V deletions. According to the authors, figuring out what caused the increased clonality in CVID would require sequencing the repertoires of T cell subpopulations. TCRbeta clonality was higher in CVID subjects than in healthy controls (t-test p = 0.018), and the increase was most characteristic of about a third of subjects. Fewer TCRbeta clones were shared among CVID subjects than among healthy controls (p < 0.0001). Despite equal DNA input, controls averaged roughly 89,000 unique sequences per sample versus about 31,547 in CVID samples.

Equivalent amounts of genomic DNA from CVID and control samples were used as sequencing input. For every sample, a 60 bp segment covering the rearranged TCRbeta CDR3 region was amplified and then sequenced. The immunoSEQ assay, a bias-corrected multiplex PCR combined with high-throughput sequencing, was used for TCRbeta amplification. On the authors' methods: Every unique nucleotide sequence counted as a clone and was annotated with V, D and J genes, copy number and frequency. Sequences were labeled productive if in frame, and non-productive if out of frame or containing stop codons. As previously described, Shannon's entropy was used to calculate clonality. The predicted amino acid sequences of productive clones were used to derive the mean CDR3 Kyte-Doolittle hydropathy. Using the R hclust function, scaled V gene usage was clustered hierarchically with Manhattan distance and complete linkage. Sharing of clones by CDR3 amino acid sequence was evaluated through resampling of 12 repertoires per group over 100 rounds. Repertoires were searched for roughly 70 published EBV-specific and around 230 published CMV-specific TCRbeta sequences. A couple of CVID samples yielding fewer than 10,000 sequences were excluded from analysis, leaving approximately 42 CVID repertoires. Imported from immuneACCESS, the table was reduced by TCRdb to in-frame sequences with V and J called. These copies leave out some clones; in studies compared against another copy, an unresolved V gene accounts for under half, and the cause of the remainder is not known. That table supplies the V and J calls and clone size; D and trimming were determined from the DNA. The sample counts some 50,000 clones, each observed more than once. The top ten constitute under 2% of the sample.

In this sample, this clone turned up many times. The clone's antigen remains unknown. The CDR3 extends 3 residues past the end of the read, so its final part is completed from the germline J gene. From cysteine to phenylalanine, the CDR3 is 15 amino acids long. The DNA covers only part of the CDR3, 36 bases in frame from base 1. The CDR1 and CDR2 encoded by the germline V gene (reference sequence) are LNHDA and SQIVND. The V end gives up 6 bases and the J end 1 base, leaving 7 bases in the junction not matched to a gene. Both CVID patients and healthy controls were predominantly of Caucasian heritage. From each donor, roughly 5 to 9 ml of heparinized peripheral whole blood was collected. Genomic DNA from adults with common variable immune deficiency (CVID) and from healthy adult controls was used for sequencing of TCRbeta CDR3 repertoires. The control group was made up of around 22 healthy adult volunteers (around 10 male and some twelve female) whose ages ranged from roughly 23 to 66 years, with a mean age of approximately 32. Diluted blood was density-centrifuged over Hypaque 1077 or Ficoll-Paque to isolate peripheral blood mononuclear cells. Genomic DNA was obtained from unsorted mononuclear cells through either Qiagen column purification or a centrifugation-based method.

The sequence joins TRBV19 to TRBJ2-3; 7 bases in the middle match TRBD1. The sequenced material came from peripheral blood mononuclear cells. This clonotype was obtained from a person aged 18 to 75 in good health. The CDR3 bases that were read are TGTGCCAGTAGGACCAGGGGGAGTGGCACAGATACG. This gives the protein CASRTRGSGTDT. The CDR3 in full is CASRTRGSGTDTQYF.